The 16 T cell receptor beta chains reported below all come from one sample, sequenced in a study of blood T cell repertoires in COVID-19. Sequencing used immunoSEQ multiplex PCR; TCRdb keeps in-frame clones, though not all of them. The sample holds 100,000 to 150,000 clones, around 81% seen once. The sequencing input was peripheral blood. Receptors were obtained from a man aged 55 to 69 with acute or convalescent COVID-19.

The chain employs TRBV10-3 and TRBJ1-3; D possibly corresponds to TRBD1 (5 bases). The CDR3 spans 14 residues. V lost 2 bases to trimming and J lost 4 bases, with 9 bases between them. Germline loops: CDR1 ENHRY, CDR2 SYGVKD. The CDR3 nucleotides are TGTGCCATCAGTGAGAGGACACCCGGAAACACCATATATTTT. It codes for CAISERTPGNTIYF.

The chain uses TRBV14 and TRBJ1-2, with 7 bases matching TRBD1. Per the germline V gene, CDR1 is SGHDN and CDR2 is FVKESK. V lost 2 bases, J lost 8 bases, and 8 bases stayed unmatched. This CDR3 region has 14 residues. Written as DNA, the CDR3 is TGTGCCAGCAGCCAACTCACAGGGGACGGGGGCTACACCTTC. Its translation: CASSQLTGDGGYTF.

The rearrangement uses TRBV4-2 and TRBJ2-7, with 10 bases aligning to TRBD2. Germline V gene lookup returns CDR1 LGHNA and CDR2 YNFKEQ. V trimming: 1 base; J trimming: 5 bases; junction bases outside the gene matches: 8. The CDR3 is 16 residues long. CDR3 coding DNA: TGTGCCAGCAGCCAAGGACCGGGACTAGCGACCGACGAGCAGTACTTC. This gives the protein CASSQGPGLATDEQYF.

CDR3 bases: TGTGCCAGCAGCCATAGCAGGGGCGTGGAGACCCAGTACTTC. It encodes CASSHSRGVETQYF. The rearrangement joins TRBV4-2 to TRBJ2-5; D might be TRBD1 (6 bases). V shed 3 bases and J shed 5 bases, with 13 bases lying between them. This CDR3 comprises 14 residues. From germline, CDR1 is LGHNA and CDR2 YNFKEQ.

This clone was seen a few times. The CDR3 nucleotides read TGTGCCAGCTGGGGGGACAGCTCCTACGAGCAGTACTTC. Protein: CASWGDSSYEQYF. V and J are TRBV2 and TRBJ2-7; possible D gene TRBD1, 7 bases. Trimming took off 8 bases at V and 0 bases at J, with 11 bases between the two ends. The CDR3 is 13 amino acids. The germline CDR1 and CDR2 sequences are SNHLY and FYNNEI. Full variable domain (rest looked up from reference TRBV2 and TRBJ2-7): EPEVTQTPSHQVTQMGQEVILRCVPISNHLYFYWYRQILGQKVEFLVSFYNNEISEKSEIFDDQFSVERPDGSNFTLKIRSTKLEDSAMYFCASWGDSSYEQYFGPGTRLTVT.

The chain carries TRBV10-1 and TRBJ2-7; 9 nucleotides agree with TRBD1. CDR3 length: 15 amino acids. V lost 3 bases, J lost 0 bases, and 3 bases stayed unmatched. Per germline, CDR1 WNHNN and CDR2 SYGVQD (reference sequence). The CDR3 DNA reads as TGCGCCAGCAGTGATCTGACAGGGGGCTCCTACGAGCAGTACTTC. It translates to CASSDLTGGSYEQYF.

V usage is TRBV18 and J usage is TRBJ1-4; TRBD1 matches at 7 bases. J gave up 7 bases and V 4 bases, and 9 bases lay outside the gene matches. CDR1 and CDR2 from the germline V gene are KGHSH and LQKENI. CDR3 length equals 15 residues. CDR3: CASSRTTGESEKLFF. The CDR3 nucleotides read TGTGCCAGCTCACGGACAACAGGGGAGAGTGAAAAACTGTTTTTT. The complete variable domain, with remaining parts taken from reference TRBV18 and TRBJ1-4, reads NAGVMQNPRHLVRRRGQEARLRCSPMKGHSHVYWYRQLPEEGLKFMVYLQKENIIDESGMPKERFSAEFPKEGPSILRIQQVVRGDSAAYFCASSRTTGESEKLFFGSGTQLSVL.

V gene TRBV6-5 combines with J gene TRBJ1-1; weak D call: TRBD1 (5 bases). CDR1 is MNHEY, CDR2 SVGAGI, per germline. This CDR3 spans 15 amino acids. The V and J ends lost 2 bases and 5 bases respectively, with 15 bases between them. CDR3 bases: TGTGCCAGCAGTTACGTCGTTCCGGGGGAAACTGAAGCTTTCTTT. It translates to CASSYVVPGETEAFF.

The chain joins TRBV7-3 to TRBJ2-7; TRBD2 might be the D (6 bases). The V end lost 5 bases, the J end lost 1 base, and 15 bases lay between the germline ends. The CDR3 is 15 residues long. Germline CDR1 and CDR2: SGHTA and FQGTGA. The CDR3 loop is CASSRGGTPSYEQYF. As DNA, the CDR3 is TGTGCCAGCAGCCGAGGCGGGACTCCTTCCTACGAGCAGTACTTC. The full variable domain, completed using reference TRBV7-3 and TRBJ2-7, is GAGVSQTPSNKVTEKGKYVELRCDPISGHTALYWYRQSLGQGPEFLIYFQGTGAADDSGLPNDRFFAVRPEGSVSTLKIQRTERGDSAVYLCASSRGGTPSYEQYFGPGTRLTVT.

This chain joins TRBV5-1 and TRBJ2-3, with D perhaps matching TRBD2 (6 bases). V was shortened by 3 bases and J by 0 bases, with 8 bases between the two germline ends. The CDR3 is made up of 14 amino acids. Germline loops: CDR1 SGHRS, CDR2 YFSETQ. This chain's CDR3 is CASSWRASTDTQYF. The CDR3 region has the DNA TGCGCCAGCAGCTGGAGGGCTAGCACAGATACGCAGTATTTT. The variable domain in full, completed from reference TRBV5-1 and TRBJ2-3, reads KAGVTQTPRYLIKTRGQQVTLSCSPISGHRSVSWYQQTPGQGLQFLFEYFSETQRNKGNFPGRFSGRQFSNSRSEMNVSTLELGDSALYLCASSWRASTDTQYFGPGTRLTVL.

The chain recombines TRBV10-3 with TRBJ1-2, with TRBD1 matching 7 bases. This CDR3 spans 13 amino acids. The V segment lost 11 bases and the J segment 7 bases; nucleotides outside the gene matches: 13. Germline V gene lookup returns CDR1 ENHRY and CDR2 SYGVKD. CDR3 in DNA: TGTGCCGCGGGGAGAGGGGGCAGAAGTGGCTACACCTTC. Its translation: CAAGRGGRSGYTF.

CDR3 coding DNA: TGTGCCAGCAGCTTAAGGGCCACCACAGATACGCAGTATTTT. Its translation: CASSLRATTDTQYF. This chain uses TRBV7-3 with TRBJ2-3, with D uncertain. CDR3 length: 14 residues. The germline V gene has CDR1 SGHTA and CDR2 FQGTGA. The V end was cut by 1 base, the J end by 2 bases, with 7 bases between. Combining the CDR3 with reference TRBV7-3 and TRBJ2-3 gives the whole variable domain GAGVSQTPSNKVTEKGKYVELRCDPISGHTALYWYRQSLGQGPEFLIYFQGTGAADDSGLPNDRFFAVRPEGSVSTLKIQRTERGDSAVYLCASSLRATTDTQYFGPGTRLTVL.

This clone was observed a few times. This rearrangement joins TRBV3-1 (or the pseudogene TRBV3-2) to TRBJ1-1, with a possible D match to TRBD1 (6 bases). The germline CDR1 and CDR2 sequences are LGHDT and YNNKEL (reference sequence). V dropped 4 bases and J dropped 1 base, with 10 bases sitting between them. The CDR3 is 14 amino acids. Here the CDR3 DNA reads TGTGCCAGCAGCCCCGGACAGTCGAACACTGAAGCTTTCTTT. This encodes CASSPGQSNTEAFF.

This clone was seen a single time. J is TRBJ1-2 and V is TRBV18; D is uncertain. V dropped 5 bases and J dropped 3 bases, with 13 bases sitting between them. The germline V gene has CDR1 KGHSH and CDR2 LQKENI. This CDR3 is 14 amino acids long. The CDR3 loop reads CASSSQVLDYGYTF. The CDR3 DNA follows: TGTGCCAGCTCATCCCAGGTCCTCGACTATGGCTACACCTTC.

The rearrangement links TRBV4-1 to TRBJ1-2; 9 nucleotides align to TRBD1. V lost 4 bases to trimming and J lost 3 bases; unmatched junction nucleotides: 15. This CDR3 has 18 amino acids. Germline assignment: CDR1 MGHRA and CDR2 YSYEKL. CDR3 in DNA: TGCGCCAGCAGCCCTTCACCGGACAGGGGACGCGTCGACTATGGCTACACCTTC. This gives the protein CASSPSPDRGRVDYGYTF.

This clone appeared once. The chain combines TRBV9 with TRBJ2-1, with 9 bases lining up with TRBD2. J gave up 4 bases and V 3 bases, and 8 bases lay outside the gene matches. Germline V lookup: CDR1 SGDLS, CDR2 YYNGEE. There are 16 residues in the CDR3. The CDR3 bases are TGTGCCAGCAGCGAGAACCGACTAGCGGAGTACAATGAGCAGTTCTTC. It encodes CASSENRLAEYNEQFF.